These T cell receptor beta chains were read from a single sample in a study of early T cells in non-severe SARS-CoV-2 infection. TCRdb analysed the 5' RACE reads with MiXCR anew, one entry per CDR3 protein. The data contain 65,000 to 75,000 distinct CDR3 sequences, about 4.6% of them singletons. This sample comprised whole blood, obtained at baseline. These receptors were collected from an adult who was a healthcare worker with PCR-confirmed SARS-CoV-2 infection or an uninfected control (not recorded which). The donor label of this sample is uncertain. Both conserved end residues are part of each CDR3. D genes are given only for firm matches.

>.|TRBV9|TRBJ2-3|13
CASNSLAGGTQYF
>.|TRBV3-1|TRBJ2-3|16
CASSLGVGSSTDTQYF
>TRBD1|TRBV11-3|TRBJ2-3|16
CASSPRTGGDTDTQYF
>.|TRBV6-5|TRBJ1-1|13
CASSGTANTEAFF
>TRBD1|TRBV7-9|TRBJ2-3|15
CASRETGLRTDTQYF
>TRBD1|TRBV7-3|TRBJ1-6|15
CASSLQGQGISPLHF
>TRBD2|TRBV2|TRBJ2-1|19
CASSPTSGGDLISGNEQFF
>.|TRBV20-1|TRBJ1-2|16
CSASPRQLSPTAGYTF
>.|TRBV10-2|TRBJ2-1|12
CASSEGSNEQFF
>.|TRBV27|TRBJ1-5|16
CASSLVAPSDYQPQHF
>.|TRBV7-2|TRBJ2-7|15
CASSLGRGPSYEQYF
>.|TRBV10-1|TRBJ2-7|13
CASSAQVGNEQYF
>TRBD1|TRBV24-1|TRBJ1-1|13
CATSPRQGTRAFF
>.|TRBV7-8|TRBJ2-5|13
CASSRNRVETQYF
>.|TRBV4-1|TRBJ2-7|15
CASRQQPQGIYEQYF
>.|TRBV6-6|TRBJ2-7|11
CASSYLYEQYF
>TRBD1|TRBV7-2|TRBJ1-1|12
CASSTQGAEAFF
>.|TRBV19|TRBJ2-3|14
CASSTAGIPDTQYF
>TRBD2|TRBV6-1|TRBJ2-1|14
CASRAGGMYNEQFF
>.|TRBV6-6|TRBJ2-6|13
CASTPVGANVLTF
>.|TRBV20-1|TRBJ1-1|11
CSAPRQTEAFF
>.|TRBV2|TRBJ2-2|13
CASIEEATGELFF
>TRBD1|TRBV28|TRBJ2-5|15
CASSPRDSPRETQYF
>TRBD2|TRBV24-1|TRBJ2-3|16
CATSDKTSASTDTQYF
>TRBD1|TRBV2|TRBJ2-3|18
CASSEVGDSGSSADTQYF
>.|TRBV19|TRBJ1-4|14
CASTVREGEEKLFF
>.|TRBV3-1|TRBJ1-2|16
CASSRASQGRADGYTF
>TRBD2|TRBV7-2|TRBJ2-3|20
CASSLRPGTSGGAGTDTQYF
>.|TRBV12-3/TRBV12-4|TRBJ2-1|16
CASSTERLSSYNEQFF
>TRBD2|TRBV20-1|TRBJ2-1|17
CSAIKPLAGDFSHEQFF
>.|TRBV13|TRBJ2-7|15
CASSPQGPGRYEQYF
>TRBD1|TRBV10-3|TRBJ1-2|15
CAISDPTRTGDGYTF
>.|TRBV3-1|TRBJ1-5|15
CASNQGLYSNQPQHF
>TRBD1|TRBV24-1|TRBJ1-2|16
CATSDPRTGTNYGYTF
>.|TRBV11-2|TRBJ2-1|14
CASSLRRTYNEQFF
>.|TRBV6-2/TRBV6-3|TRBJ2-1|15
CASNPNRDSYNEQFF
>.|TRBV5-1|TRBJ2-7|14
CASSLTGTPGEQYF
>.|TRBV13|TRBJ2-5|14
CASSVQDIQETQYF
>.|TRBV19|TRBJ1-4|15
CASSGQRATNEKLFF
>.|TRBV7-9|TRBJ1-1|11
CASSTDTEAFF
>.|TRBV10-3|TRBJ2-1|14
CAISASGNNNEQFF
>TRBD1|TRBV6-5|TRBJ1-2|15
CASSYFGQGDYGYTF